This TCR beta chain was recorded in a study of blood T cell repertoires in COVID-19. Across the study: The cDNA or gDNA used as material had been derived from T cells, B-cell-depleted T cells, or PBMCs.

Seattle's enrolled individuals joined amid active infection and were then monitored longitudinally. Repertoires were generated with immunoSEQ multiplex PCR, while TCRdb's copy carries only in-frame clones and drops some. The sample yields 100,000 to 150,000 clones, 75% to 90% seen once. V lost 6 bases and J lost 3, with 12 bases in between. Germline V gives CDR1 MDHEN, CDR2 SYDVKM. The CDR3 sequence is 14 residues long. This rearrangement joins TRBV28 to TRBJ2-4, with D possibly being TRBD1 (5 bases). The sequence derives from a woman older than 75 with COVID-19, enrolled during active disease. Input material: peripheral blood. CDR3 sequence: CASSLQDVKNIQYF. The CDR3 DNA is TGTGCCAGCAGCCTACAGGACGTCAAAAACATTCAGTACTTC.